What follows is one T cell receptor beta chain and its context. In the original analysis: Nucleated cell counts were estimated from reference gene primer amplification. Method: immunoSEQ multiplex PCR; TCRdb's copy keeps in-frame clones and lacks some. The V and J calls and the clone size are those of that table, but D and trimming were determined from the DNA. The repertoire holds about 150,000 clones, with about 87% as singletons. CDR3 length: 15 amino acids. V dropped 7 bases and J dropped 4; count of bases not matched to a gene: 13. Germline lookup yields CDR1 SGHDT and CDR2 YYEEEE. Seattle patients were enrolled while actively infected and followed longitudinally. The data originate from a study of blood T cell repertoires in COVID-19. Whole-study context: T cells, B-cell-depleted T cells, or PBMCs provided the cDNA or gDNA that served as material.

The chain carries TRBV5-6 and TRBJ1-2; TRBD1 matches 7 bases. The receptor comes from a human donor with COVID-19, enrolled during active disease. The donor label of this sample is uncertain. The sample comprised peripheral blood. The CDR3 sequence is CASGTATRVGYGYTF. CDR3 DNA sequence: TGTGCCAGCGGGACAGCAACGAGGGTGGGCTATGGCTACACCTTC.